Listed below are T cell receptor beta chains from one sample, sequenced in a study of blood T cell repertoires in COVID-19. TCRdb's table, derived via immunoSEQ multiplex PCR, lists solely in-frame clones and lacks some. The repertoire holds some 200,000 clones, with 87% as singletons. Sequenced sample: peripheral blood. Receptors were obtained from a woman younger than 30 who had recovered from COVID-19. Both conserved end residues are part of each CDR3. The order of the fields is J gene, clone size, D gene, V gene, CDR3 DNA, CDR3 protein. D genes are given only for firm matches. Size is stated for part of the rows, as once, few or many counts, or as a class when the clone is expanded.

>TRBJ2-7|NA|NA|TRBV7-2
TGTGCCAGCAGCTTACTCCTCGAGGCAGTCTACGAGCAGTACTTC
CASSLLLEAVYEQYF
>TRBJ2-1|NA|TRBD1|TRBV20-1
TGCAGTGCTAGTGCAGGGACAGGGGGCCACTACAATGAGCAGTTCTTC
CSASAGTGGHYNEQFF
>TRBJ2-1|NA|NA|TRBV27
TGTGCCAGCGTTATCGGACTACCCAACAATGAGCAGTTCTTC
CASVIGLPNNEQFF
>TRBJ1-1|NA|NA|TRBV7-9
TGTGCCAGCAGCTCAATACAGGGTGACACTGAAGCTTTCTTT
CASSSIQGDTEAFF
>TRBJ2-2|few|TRBD2|TRBV10-1
TGCGCCAGCAGTGAGCCAACGGGGACTAGCGGGATTAACACCGGGGAGCTGTTTTTT
CASSEPTGTSGINTGELFF
>TRBJ2-7|NA|TRBD2|TRBV19
TGTGCCAGTACCTCTAGCGGGGCCAGTCGTTACGAGCAGTACTTC
CASTSSGASRYEQYF
>TRBJ2-7|NA|TRBD1|TRBV7-8
TGTGCCAGCAGCTTAAGGCCGTTGTCCGGGACAGGGAGGCACGAGCAGTACTTC
CASSLRPLSGTGRHEQYF
>TRBJ2-1|NA|NA|TRBV7-6
TGTGCCAGCAGCTTGACCTCAGCGGAATCCTACAATGAGCAGTTCTTC
CASSLTSAESYNEQFF
>TRBJ2-7|once|TRBD2|TRBV3-1/TRBV3-2
TGTGCCAGCAGCCCCCGAGGACTAGCGGGGAGCTCCTACGAGCAGTACTTC
CASSPRGLAGSSYEQYF
>TRBJ2-2|NA|NA|TRBV24-1
TGTGCCACCAGTGAGCACGCTGGGACTGCCACCGGGGAGCTGTTTTTT
CATSEHAGTATGELFF
>TRBJ1-1|NA|NA|TRBV9
TGTGCCAGCATGGGCCAGGGGAACACTGAAGCTTTCTTT
CASMGQGNTEAFF
>TRBJ2-7|NA|TRBD2|TRBV28
TGTGCCAGCAGTTTAAGGCCCGGGACTAGTGGGTACGAGCAGTACTTC
CASSLRPGTSGYEQYF
>TRBJ2-7|NA|TRBD2|TRBV9
TGTGCCAGCAGCGTAGGGGGGACTAGCGGGGACCCCGAGCAGTACTTC
CASSVGGTSGDPEQYF
>TRBJ1-1|NA|NA|TRBV27
TGTGCCAGCAGTTTATCTCGGGGAGGGTGGACTGAAGCTTTCTTT
CASSLSRGGWTEAFF
>TRBJ2-7|NA|NA|TRBV29-1
TGCAGCGTTGAAGTCCCCCAGGGTTTAGGCTACGAGCAGTACTTC
CSVEVPQGLGYEQYF
>TRBJ2-1|NA|NA|TRBV7-3
TGTGCCAGCAGCTTAGAGGTGGGGGCCCCCTACAATGAGCAGTTCTTC
CASSLEVGAPYNEQFF
>TRBJ1-1|NA|TRBD1|TRBV5-6
TGTGCCAGCAGCTTAGGGACAGGGGGCCGGGTATTGAACACTGAAGCTTTCTTT
CASSLGTGGRVLNTEAFF
>TRBJ1-1|NA|TRBD1|TRBV29-1
TGCAGCGCATGCCGTGGACAGGGGAAGAACACTGAAGCTTTCTTT
CSACRGQGKNTEAFF
>TRBJ1-2|NA|TRBD1|TRBV28
TGTGCCAGCAGTTCCGGACAGGGGTACACTGGCTACACCTTC
CASSSGQGYTGYTF
>TRBJ1-5|once|NA|TRBV15
TGTGCCACCAGCAGAGATTCAGGGGCTCAGCCCCAGCATTTT
CATSRDSGAQPQHF
>TRBJ1-2|NA|TRBD1|TRBV6-5
TGTGCCAGCAGATGGACAGGCTCTAACTATGGCTACACCTTC
CASRWTGSNYGYTF
>TRBJ1-1|few|NA|TRBV6-2/TRBV6-3
TGTGCCAGCAGTTACTCGCAAAGGGGGAACACTGAAGCTTTCTTT
CASSYSQRGNTEAFF
>TRBJ2-1|few|TRBD2|TRBV7-9
TGTGCCAGCATCCCGACTAGCGGGACATCCTACAATGAGCAGTTCTTC
CASIPTSGTSYNEQFF
>TRBJ1-1|NA|NA|TRBV7-9
TGTGCCAGCAGCTTTCCGTACAGCGAAGCTTTCTTT
CASSFPYSEAFF
>TRBJ2-7|NA|TRBD2|TRBV25-1
TGTGCCAGCGTCCCCTTAGCGGGAGACGGTGAGCAGTACTTC
CASVPLAGDGEQYF
>TRBJ2-5|NA|TRBD2|TRBV4-3
TGCGCCAGCAGCCAAGCCATCGCTAGCGGAGAACGAGAGACCCAGTACTTC
CASSQAIASGERETQYF
>TRBJ2-7|NA|NA|TRBV11-2
TGTGCCAGCAGCCGTTTTTCCTACGAGCAGTACTTC
CASSRFSYEQYF
>TRBJ2-7|NA|NA|TRBV19
TGTGCCAGTAGTACCTCAGGGAACGAGCAGTACTTC
CASSTSGNEQYF
>TRBJ1-4|few|TRBD1|TRBV5-1
TGCGCCAGCAGCTTGGCCGACAGGGAATATCGAGAACTGTTTTTT
CASSLADREYRELFF
>TRBJ1-1|NA|NA|TRBV27
TGTGCCAGCAGTCCCCGGGCAGGGATGAGGGCTTTCTTT
CASSPRAGMRAFF
>TRBJ1-5|NA|NA|TRBV25-1
TGTGCCAGCAGTGCCCAGGGGTTTCAGCCCCAGCATTTT
CASSAQGFQPQHF
>TRBJ2-3|NA|NA|TRBV11-2
TGTGCCAGCAGCCCTTTTACAGATACGCAGTATTTT
CASSPFTDTQYF
>TRBJ1-1|few|NA|TRBV28
TGTGCCAGCTTTAGTAAGGGAGCGAATGAAGCTTTCTTT
CASFSKGANEAFF
>TRBJ2-1|NA|NA|TRBV6-5
TGTGCCAGCATAACTGGGGCCCGGGATGAGCAGTTCTTC
CASITGARDEQFF
>TRBJ2-3|NA|TRBD2|TRBV10-3
TGTGCCATCAGTGACGGGACTAGCGGGATCAATACGCAGTATTTT
CAISDGTSGINTQYF
>TRBJ2-1|NA|NA|TRBV12-3/TRBV12-4
TGTGCCAGCAACGGGGGCAATGAGCAGTTCTTC
CASNGGNEQFF
>TRBJ1-3|NA|NA|TRBV7-2
TGTGCCAGCAGCGCGGCAGGGGTTGCTGGAAACACCATATATTTT
CASSAAGVAGNTIYF
>TRBJ2-3|NA|TRBD2|TRBV6-5
TGTGCCAGCAGTCCTAGGACTAGGACAGATACGCAGTATTTT
CASSPRTRTDTQYF
>TRBJ2-3|NA|TRBD1|TRBV27
TGTGCCAGCAGTCTTAGGACAGGGCCAGATACGCAGTATTTT
CASSLRTGPDTQYF
>TRBJ1-6|NA|TRBD1|TRBV5-5
TGTGCCAGCAGCGGAATAGGGGGGACAGGGCCCTCACCCCTCCACTTT
CASSGIGGTGPSPLHF
>TRBJ2-6|NA|NA|TRBV6-2/TRBV6-3
TGTGCCAGCAGTTACGGGAGCTCTGGGGCCAACGTCCTGACTTTC
CASSYGSSGANVLTF
>TRBJ2-1|NA|TRBD2|TRBV7-2
TGTGCCAGCAGCTTAGCGGTTAGCGGGAACTACAATGAGCAGTTCTTC
CASSLAVSGNYNEQFF
>TRBJ2-5|once|NA|TRBV10-3
TGTGCCATCAGTGAGCGGTCTTCGGGAGAGACCCAGTACTTC
CAISERSSGETQYF
>TRBJ2-7|NA|TRBD1|TRBV18
TGTGCCAGCTCACCACGGGACAGGGCCGAAATATACGAGCAGTACTTC
CASSPRDRAEIYEQYF
>TRBJ2-7|NA|TRBD2|TRBV11-1
TGTGCCAGCAGCCGGGACTACAGCTCCTACGAGCAGTACTTC
CASSRDYSSYEQYF
>TRBJ2-7|NA|TRBD2|TRBV19
TGTGCCAGTAGATATGGGAGCGGGAGTTACGAGCAGTACTTC
CASRYGSGSYEQYF
>TRBJ2-7|NA|TRBD1|TRBV30
TGTGCCTGGAGTGGCCTCCGGGCAGGGGGACGCGAGCAGTACTTC
CAWSGLRAGGREQYF
>TRBJ1-2|NA|NA|TRBV9
TGTGCCAGCAGCGCCGTAGCGGCAGGCTATGGCTACACCTTC
CASSAVAAGYGYTF
>TRBJ2-7|NA|NA|TRBV4-3
TGCGCCAGCAGCCAAGGTTTACACAGCTACGAGCAGTACTTC
CASSQGLHSYEQYF
>TRBJ2-7|NA|TRBD1|TRBV3-1/TRBV3-2
TGTGCCAGCAGCTGGGGACAGGCCTACGAGCAGTACTTC
CASSWGQAYEQYF
>TRBJ2-2|NA|TRBD1|TRBV24-1
TGTGCCACCAGTGAGCACGGACAGGGGCGCACCGGGGAGCTGTTTTTT
CATSEHGQGRTGELFF
>TRBJ1-2|NA|TRBD1|TRBV6-2/TRBV6-3
TGTGCCAGCAGTCCCGAGGGGGCATCTAGTGGCTACACCTTC
CASSPEGASSGYTF